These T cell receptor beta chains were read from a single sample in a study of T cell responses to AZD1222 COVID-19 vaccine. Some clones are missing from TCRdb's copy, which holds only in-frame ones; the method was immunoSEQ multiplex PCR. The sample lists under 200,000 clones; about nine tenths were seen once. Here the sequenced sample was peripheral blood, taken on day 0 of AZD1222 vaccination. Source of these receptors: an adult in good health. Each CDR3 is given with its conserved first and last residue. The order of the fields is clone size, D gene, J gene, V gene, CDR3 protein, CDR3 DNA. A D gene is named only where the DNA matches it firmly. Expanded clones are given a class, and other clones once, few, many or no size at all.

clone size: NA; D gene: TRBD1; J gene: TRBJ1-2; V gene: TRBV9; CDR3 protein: CASSVGTGAPYGYTF; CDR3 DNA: TGTGCCAGCAGCGTAGGGACAGGGGCCCCCTATGGCTACACCTTC
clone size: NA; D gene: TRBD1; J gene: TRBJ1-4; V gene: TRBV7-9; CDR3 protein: CASSPGTVNEKLFF; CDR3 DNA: TGTGCCAGCAGTCCCGGGACAGTTAATGAAAAACTGTTTTTT
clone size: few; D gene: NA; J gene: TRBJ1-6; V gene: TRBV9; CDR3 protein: CASSFGGRRNSPLHF; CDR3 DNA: TGTGCCAGCTCCTTCGGGGGACGGAGAAATTCACCCCTCCACTTT
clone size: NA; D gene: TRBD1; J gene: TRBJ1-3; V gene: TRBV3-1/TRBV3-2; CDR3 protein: CASSQGTGVGNTIYF; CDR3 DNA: TGTGCCAGCAGCCAGGGGACAGGGGTTGGAAACACCATATATTTT
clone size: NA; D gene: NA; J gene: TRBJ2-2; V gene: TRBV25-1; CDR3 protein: CASSELSVGSTGELFF; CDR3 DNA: TGTGCCAGCAGTGAGCTCTCGGTAGGATCCACCGGGGAGCTGTTTTTT
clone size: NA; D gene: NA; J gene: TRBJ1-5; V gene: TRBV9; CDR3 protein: CASSPWDVDQPQHF; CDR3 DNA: TGTGCCAGCAGCCCTTGGGACGTGGATCAGCCCCAGCATTTT
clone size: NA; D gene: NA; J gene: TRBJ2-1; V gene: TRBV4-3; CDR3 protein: CASSQDLALNEQFF; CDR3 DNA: TGCGCCAGCAGCCAAGATCTAGCCCTCAATGAGCAGTTCTTC
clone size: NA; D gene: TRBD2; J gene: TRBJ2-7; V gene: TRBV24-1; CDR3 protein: CATSDSGRVGEQYF; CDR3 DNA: TGTGCCACCAGTGATAGCGGGAGAGTTGGCGAGCAGTACTTC
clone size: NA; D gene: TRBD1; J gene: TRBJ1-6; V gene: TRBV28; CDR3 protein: CASSLVSSGQGAGTLHF; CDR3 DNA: TGTGCCAGCAGTCTCGTCTCATCGGGACAGGGGGCCGGCACCCTCCACTTT
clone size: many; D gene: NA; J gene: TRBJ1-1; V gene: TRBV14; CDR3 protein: CASSLSREAFF; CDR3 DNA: TGTGCCAGCAGCCTTTCCAGAGAAGCTTTCTTT
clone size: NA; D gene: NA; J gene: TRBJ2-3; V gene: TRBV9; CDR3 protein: CASSEGAPTDTQYF; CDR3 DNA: TGTGCCAGCAGCGAAGGGGCCCCCACAGATACGCAGTATTTT
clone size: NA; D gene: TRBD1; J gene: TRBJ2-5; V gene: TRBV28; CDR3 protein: CASSLGDSLQETQYF; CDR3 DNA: TGTGCCAGCAGTTTAGGGGACAGCCTCCAAGAGACCCAGTACTTC
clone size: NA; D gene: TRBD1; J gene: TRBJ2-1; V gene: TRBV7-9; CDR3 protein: CASSPPDRGPGVQDEQFF; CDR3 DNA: TGTGCCAGCAGCCCCCCGGACAGGGGACCGGGCGTACAGGATGAGCAGTTCTTC
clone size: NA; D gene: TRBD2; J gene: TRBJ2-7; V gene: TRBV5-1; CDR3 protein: CASSRYQAGGPYPYEQYF; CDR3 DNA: TGCGCCAGCAGCCGATATCAGGCGGGAGGCCCGTACCCCTACGAGCAGTACTTC
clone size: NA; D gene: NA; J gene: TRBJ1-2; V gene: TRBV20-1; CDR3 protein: CSAPGTYTF; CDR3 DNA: TGCAGTGCCCCGGGAACCTACACCTTC
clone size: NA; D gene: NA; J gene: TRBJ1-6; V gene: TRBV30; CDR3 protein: CAWSDVNSPLHF; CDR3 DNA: TGTGCCTGGAGTGACGTGAATTCACCCCTCCACTTT
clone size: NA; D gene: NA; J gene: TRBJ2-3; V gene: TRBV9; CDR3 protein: CASSYSTGRDTQYF; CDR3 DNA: TGTGCCAGCAGCTACTCGACAGGCCGGGATACGCAGTATTTT
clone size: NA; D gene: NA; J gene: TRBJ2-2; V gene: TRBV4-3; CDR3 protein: CASSQDHRNTGELFF; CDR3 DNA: TGCGCCAGCAGCCAAGATCACAGGAACACCGGGGAGCTGTTTTTT
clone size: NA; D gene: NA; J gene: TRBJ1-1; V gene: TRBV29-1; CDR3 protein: CSVVEATGGTEAFF; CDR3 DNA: TGCAGCGTTGTCGAGGCGACAGGCGGAACTGAAGCTTTCTTT
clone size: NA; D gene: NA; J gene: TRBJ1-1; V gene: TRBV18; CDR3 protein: CASLSGGTEAFF; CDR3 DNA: TGTGCCAGCTTATCCGGGGGGACTGAAGCTTTCTTT
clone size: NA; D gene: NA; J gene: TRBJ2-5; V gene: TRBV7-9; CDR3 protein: CASSLDPRSETQYF; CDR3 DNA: TGTGCCAGCAGCTTAGACCCTCGCTCAGAGACCCAGTACTTC
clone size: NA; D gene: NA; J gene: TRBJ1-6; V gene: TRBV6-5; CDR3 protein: CASSSQGYNSPLHF; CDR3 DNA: TGTGCCAGCAGTTCACAGGGCTATAATTCACCCCTCCACTTT